Sequencing of this T cell receptor (beta chain) was carried out in a study of cytomegalovirus exposure and HLA in healthy donors. Findings of the study overall: The study put 150 or so TCR beta chains on its list as cytomegalovirus-associated.

Remarks on this clone: As yet, its antigen is unknown.

Produced via immunoSEQ multiplex PCR; TCRdb's table is partial and in-frame only. The sample includes around 200,000 clones, 65% to 85% seen only once; the top ten take approximately 3%. The germline V gene encodes CDR1 MNHNS and CDR2 SASEGT. V was cut by 7 bases and J by 6 bases, with 19 bases left in between. CDR3 size: 14 residues. The J gene is TRBJ2-7, the V gene TRBV6-1; possibly TRBD1 for D (7 bases). This clonotype was sampled from a woman between 18 and 30 years old in good health and CMV-seropositive. The sequenced sample was PBMCs. DNA of the CDR3: TGTGCCAGCAAGGTCGGGACAGAAGCGGGCGAGCAGTACTTC. Its protein product is CASKVGTEAGEQYF.